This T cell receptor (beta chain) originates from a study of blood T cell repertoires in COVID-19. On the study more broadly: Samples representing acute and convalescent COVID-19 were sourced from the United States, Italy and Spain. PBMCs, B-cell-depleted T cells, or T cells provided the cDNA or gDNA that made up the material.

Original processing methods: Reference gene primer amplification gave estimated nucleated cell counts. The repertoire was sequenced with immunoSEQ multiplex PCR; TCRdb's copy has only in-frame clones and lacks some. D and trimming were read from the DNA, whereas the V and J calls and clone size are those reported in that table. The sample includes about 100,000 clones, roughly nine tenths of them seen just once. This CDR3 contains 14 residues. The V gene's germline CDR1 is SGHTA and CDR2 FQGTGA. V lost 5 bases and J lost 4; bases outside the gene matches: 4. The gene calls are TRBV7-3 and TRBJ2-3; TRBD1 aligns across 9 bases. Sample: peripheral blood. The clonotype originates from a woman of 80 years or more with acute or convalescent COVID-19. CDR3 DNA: TGTGCCAGCAGCCTGGGACAGGGACCAGATACGCAGTATTTT. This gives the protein CASSLGQGPDTQYF.